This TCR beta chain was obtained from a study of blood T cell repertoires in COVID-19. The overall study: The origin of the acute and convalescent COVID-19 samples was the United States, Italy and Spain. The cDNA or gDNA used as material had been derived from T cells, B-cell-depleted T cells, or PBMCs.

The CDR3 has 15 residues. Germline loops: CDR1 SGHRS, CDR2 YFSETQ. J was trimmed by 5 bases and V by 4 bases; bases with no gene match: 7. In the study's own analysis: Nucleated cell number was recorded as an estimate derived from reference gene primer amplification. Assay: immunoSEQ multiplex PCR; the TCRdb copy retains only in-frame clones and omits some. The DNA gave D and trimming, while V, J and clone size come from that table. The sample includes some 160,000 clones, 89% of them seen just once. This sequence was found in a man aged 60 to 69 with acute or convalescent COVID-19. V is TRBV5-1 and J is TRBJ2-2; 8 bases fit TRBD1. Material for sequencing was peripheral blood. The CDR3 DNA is TGCGCCAGCAGCCTACAGGGGGGAGAGACCGGGGAGCTGTTTTTT. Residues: CASSLQGGETGELFF.